This T cell receptor (beta chain) was sequenced for a study of blood T cell repertoires in COVID-19. As for the study in general: Sites in the United States, Italy and Spain provided acute and convalescent COVID-19 samples. PBMCs, B-cell-depleted T cells, or T cells were the source of the cDNA or gDNA that made up the material.

Trimming stripped 1 base from V and 3 bases from J, with 10 bases between. Germline CDR1 and CDR2: SGHAT and FQNNGV. The CDR3 loop spans 14 amino acids. Authors' analysis steps: How many nucleated cells were present was estimated from reference gene primer amplification. Method: immunoSEQ multiplex PCR; TCRdb's copy keeps in-frame clones and lacks some. The V and J calls and clone size were taken over from that table, and D and trimming were inferred from the DNA. The data hold 220,000 or so clones, with about 90% observed a single time. The rearrangement uses TRBV11-2 and TRBJ2-7; no clear D. The sample comprised peripheral blood. This receptor was obtained from a man aged 55 to 70 with COVID-19, enrolled during active disease. This chain's CDR3 is CASSLATGYYEQYF. The CDR3 DNA is TGTGCCAGCAGCTTAGCGACTGGATACTACGAGCAGTACTTC. Together with reference TRBV11-2 and TRBJ2-7, the CDR3 gives the full variable domain: EAGVAQSPRYKIIEKRQSVAFWCNPISGHATLYWYQQILGQGPKLLIQFQNNGVVDDSQLPKDRFSAERLKGVDSTLKIQPAKLEDSAVYLCASSLATGYYEQYFGPGTRLTVT.